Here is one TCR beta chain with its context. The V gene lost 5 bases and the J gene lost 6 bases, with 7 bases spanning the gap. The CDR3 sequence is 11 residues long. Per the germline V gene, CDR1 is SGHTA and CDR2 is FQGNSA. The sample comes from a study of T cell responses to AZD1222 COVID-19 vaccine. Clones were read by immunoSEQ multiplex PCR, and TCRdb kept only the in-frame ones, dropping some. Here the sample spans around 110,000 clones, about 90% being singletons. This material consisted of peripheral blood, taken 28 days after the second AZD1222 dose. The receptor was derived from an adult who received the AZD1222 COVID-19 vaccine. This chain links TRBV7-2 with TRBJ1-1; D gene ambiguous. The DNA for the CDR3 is TGTGCCAGCAGCGGTGGGCCTGAAGCTTTCTTT. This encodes CASSGGPEAFF.